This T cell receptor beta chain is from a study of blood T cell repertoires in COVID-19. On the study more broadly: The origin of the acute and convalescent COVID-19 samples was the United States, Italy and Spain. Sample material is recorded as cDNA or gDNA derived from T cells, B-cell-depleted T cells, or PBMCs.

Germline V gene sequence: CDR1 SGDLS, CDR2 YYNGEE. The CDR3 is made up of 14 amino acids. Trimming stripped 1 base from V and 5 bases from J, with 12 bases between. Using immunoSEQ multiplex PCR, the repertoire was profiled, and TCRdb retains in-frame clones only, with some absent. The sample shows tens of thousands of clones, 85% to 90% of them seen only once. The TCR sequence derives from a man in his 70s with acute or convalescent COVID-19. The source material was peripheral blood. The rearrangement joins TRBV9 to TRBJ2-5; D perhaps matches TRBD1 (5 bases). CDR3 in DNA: TGTGCCAGCAGCGTAACGGCAGGGTTCGAGACCCAGTACTTC. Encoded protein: CASSVTAGFETQYF.